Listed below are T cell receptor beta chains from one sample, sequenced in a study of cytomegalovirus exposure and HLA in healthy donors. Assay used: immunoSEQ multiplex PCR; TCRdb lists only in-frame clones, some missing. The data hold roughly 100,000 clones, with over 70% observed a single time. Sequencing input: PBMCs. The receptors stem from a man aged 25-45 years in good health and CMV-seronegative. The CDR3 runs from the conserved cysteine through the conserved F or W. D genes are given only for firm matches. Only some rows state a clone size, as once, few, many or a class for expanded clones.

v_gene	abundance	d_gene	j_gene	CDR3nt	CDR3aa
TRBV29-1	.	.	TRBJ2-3	TGCAGCGTTGCCCGTACAGGGAAGGGCACAGATACGCAGTATTTT	CSVARTGKGTDTQYF
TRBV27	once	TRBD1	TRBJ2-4	TGTGCCAGCAGGACAGGGGGGGAGGATAACATTCAGTACTTC	CASRTGGEDNIQYF
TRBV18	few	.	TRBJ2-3	TGTGCCAGCTCGCGCCGGGACACGATGGGAGATACGCAGTATTTT	CASSRRDTMGDTQYF
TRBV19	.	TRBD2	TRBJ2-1	TGTGCCAGTAGTATGGGGACTAGCGGGAGGGCCGAGGTTTTTAGGTTCTTC	CASSMGTSGRAEVFRFF
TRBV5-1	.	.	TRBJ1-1	TGCGCCAGCAGCTTGGCAGCGGGGGTCCTCGGCACTGAAGCTTTCTTT	CASSLAAGVLGTEAFF
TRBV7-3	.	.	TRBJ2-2	TGTGCCAGCAGCTTAACAGGCGGGGCGGGCACCGGGGAGCTGTTTTTT	CASSLTGGAGTGELFF
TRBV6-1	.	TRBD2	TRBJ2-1	TGTGCCAGCAGTGAACTGACTAGCGGGTTGAACAATGAGCAGTTCTTC	CASSELTSGLNNEQFF
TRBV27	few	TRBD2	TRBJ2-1	TGTGCCAGCTTATTGGGACTAGCTAGATACAATGAGCAGTTCTTC	CASLLGLARYNEQFF
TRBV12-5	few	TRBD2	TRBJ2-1	TGTGCTAGTGGTTTGAAACTAGCGGGAGAGAATGAGCAGTTCTTC	CASGLKLAGENEQFF
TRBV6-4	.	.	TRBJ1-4	TGTGCCAGCAGTAAGGAAACAGGGGAAAAACTGTTTTTT	CASSKETGEKLFF
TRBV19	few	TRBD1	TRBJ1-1	TGTGCCAGTAGTACAATCGCCGGGACAGTCAACACTGAAGCTTTCTTT	CASSTIAGTVNTEAFF
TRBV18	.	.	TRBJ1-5	TGTGCCAGCTCACCCCAGGGATCGAGGAGCAATCAGCCCCAGCATTTT	CASSPQGSRSNQPQHF
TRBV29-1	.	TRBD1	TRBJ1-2	TGCAGCGCTAGGGACCCGGGACAGGGGAACTATGGCTACACCTTC	CSARDPGQGNYGYTF